The rows below give T cell receptor beta chains drawn from one sample of a study of beta chain features in type 1 diabetes. Produced via immunoSEQ multiplex PCR; TCRdb's table is partial and in-frame only. The data contain more than 300,000 clones, 7% to 9% of them singletons. Sequencing was performed on central memory CD4+ T cells from blood. These TCRs come from a woman aged 18-35 years in good health. Both conserved end residues are part of each CDR3. Each record gives: J gene, V gene, CDR3 length, clone size, D gene, CDR3 protein, CDR3 DNA. D genes are given only for firm matches. Not every row has a clone size; where given, it reads once, few, many or a size class.

>TRBJ2-7|TRBV18|16|few|TRBD1
CASSPPGQGGSYEQYF
TGTGCCAGCTCACCACCTGGACAGGGGGGCTCCTACGAGCAGTACTTC
>TRBJ2-3|TRBV6-1|13|-|-
CASTGVHTDTQYF
TGTGCCAGCACAGGGGTTCACACAGATACGCAGTATTTT
>TRBJ2-3|TRBV5-4|17|few|TRBD2
CASSLDSGRAGADTQYF
TGTGCCAGCAGCTTAGATAGCGGGAGGGCCGGGGCAGATACGCAGTATTTT
>TRBJ2-3|TRBV6-5|15|few|TRBD2
CASRLAGGFTDTQYF
TGTGCCAGCAGGCTAGCGGGAGGTTTTACAGATACGCAGTATTTT
>TRBJ2-5|TRBV5-1|14|-|-
CASSLAGTQETQYF
TGCGCCAGCAGCTTGGCTGGGACCCAAGAGACCCAGTACTTC
>TRBJ2-1|TRBV10-2|17|-|TRBD2
CASSEVSSGRFHNEQFF
TGCGCCAGCAGTGAGGTTAGTAGCGGGAGGTTCCACAATGAGCAGTTCTTC
>TRBJ2-5|TRBV5-6|15|few|TRBD2
CASSFGLAGPETQYF
TGTGCCAGCAGCTTCGGACTAGCGGGCCCAGAGACCCAGTACTTC
>TRBJ2-5|TRBV5-1|20|many|-
CASSLGAALRPLSARETQYF
TGCGCCAGCAGCTTGGGGGCCGCCCTTAGACCGTTATCGGCCCGGGAGACCCAGTACTTC
>TRBJ2-1|TRBV9|15|few|-
CASSVDPSESGEQFF
TGTGCCAGCAGCGTAGATCCTAGCGAGAGTGGTGAGCAGTTCTTC
>TRBJ2-3|TRBV4-3|16|-|-
CASSQDMTEVPYTQYF
TGCGCCAGCAGCCAAGATATGACAGAGGTCCCATATACGCAGTATTTT
>TRBJ2-2|TRBV14|15|-|-
CASSQKSSNTGELFF
TGTGCCAGCAGCCAAAAAAGTTCGAACACCGGGGAGCTGTTTTTT
>TRBJ2-7|TRBV7-7|15|few|TRBD2
CASSLLASGTYEQYF
TGTGCTAGCAGCTTATTGGCTAGCGGTACATACGAGCAGTACTTC
>TRBJ2-1|TRBV5-1|15|few|TRBD2
CASQLARSSYNEQFF
TGCGCCAGCCAACTAGCGCGTAGCTCCTACAATGAGCAGTTCTTC
>TRBJ1-1|TRBV6-1|13|-|-
CASSGPTGIEAFF
TGTGCCAGCAGTGGGCCTACAGGGATTGAAGCTTTCTTT
>TRBJ2-3|TRBV19|13|-|-
CASVGPGTDTQYF
-
>TRBJ2-1|TRBV7-2|17|-|TRBD2
CASRNTPGTSGSNEQFF
TGTGCCAGCAGGAATACACCCGGGACTAGCGGGAGCAATGAGCAGTTCTTC
>TRBJ2-5|TRBV28|16|once|TRBD2
CASSSGTSGNQETQYF
TGTGCCAGCAGCTCCGGGACTAGCGGGAACCAAGAGACCCAGTACTTC
>TRBJ2-7|TRBV5-6|13|few|-
CASSLGSGYEQYF
TGTGCCAGCAGCTTGGGTTCAGGGTACGAGCAGTACTTC
>TRBJ2-1|TRBV5-1|15|many|TRBD2
CASSLWLAGGNEQFF
TGCGCCAGCAGCTTGTGGCTAGCGGGGGGCAATGAGCAGTTCTTC
>TRBJ2-5|TRBV18|13|-|-
CASSLAFQETQYF
TGTGCCAGCTCACTCGCCTTTCAAGAGACCCAGTACTTC
>TRBJ2-2|TRBV7-6|14|many|-
CASSWDGFTGELFF
TGTGCCAGCAGCTGGGACGGCTTCACCGGGGAGCTGTTTTTT
>TRBJ1-4|TRBV28|15|few|TRBD1
CASSLSTGRNEKLFF
TGTGCCAGCAGTTTATCGACAGGGAGAAATGAAAAACTGTTTTTT
>TRBJ2-7|TRBV7-2|12|-|-
CASSLMGGEQYF
TGTGCCAGCAGCTTAATGGGGGGCGAGCAGTACTTC
>TRBJ2-2|TRBV7-8|15|few|-
CASSLSRGNTGELFF
TGTGCCAGCAGCTTATCCCGAGGGAACACCGGGGAGCTGTTTTTT
>TRBJ2-7|TRBV29-1|13|few|-
CSVGRGLHYEQYF
TGCAGCGTTGGACGGGGACTTCACTACGAGCAGTACTTC
>TRBJ2-2|TRBV4-2|18|-|TRBD2
CASSQELAGFRIPGELFF
TGTGCCAGCAGCCAAGAACTAGCGGGATTTCGGATCCCCGGGGAGCTGTTTTTT
>TRBJ2-1|TRBV20-1|11|-|-
CSASYYNEQFF
TGCAGTGCTAGCTATTACAATGAGCAGTTCTTC
>TRBJ2-5|TRBV7-9|14|few|-
CASSFDQGRQTQYF
TGTGCCAGCAGCTTCGACCAGGGACGCCAGACCCAGTACTTC
>TRBJ2-5|TRBV7-6|13|few|-
CASSASVGETQYF
TGTGCCAGCAGCGCTAGCGTGGGTGAGACCCAGTACTTC
>TRBJ2-5|TRBV27|11|few|-
CASGRRETQYF
TGTGCCAGCGGACGAAGAGAGACCCAGTACTTC
>TRBJ1-2|TRBV5-4|13|few|-
CASSPGVGLGYTF
TGTGCCAGCAGCCCCGGGGTAGGACTCGGCTACACCTTC
>TRBJ2-7|TRBV28|12|-|-
CASSPRGWEQYF
TGTGCCAGCAGCCCAAGGGGGTGGGAGCAGTACTTC
>TRBJ1-1|TRBV2|17|-|-
CASRGRGGLLQNTEAFF
TGTGCCAGCAGAGGTAGGGGGGGATTATTACAAAACACTGAAGCTTTCTTT
>TRBJ1-1|TRBV5-4|12|few|-
CASSPYRGEAFF
TGTGCCAGCAGCCCCTACAGAGGTGAAGCTTTCTTT
>TRBJ2-5|TRBV9|15|-|TRBD1
CASSGPQGPQETQYF
TGTGCCAGCAGCGGCCCACAGGGGCCTCAAGAGACCCAGTACTTC